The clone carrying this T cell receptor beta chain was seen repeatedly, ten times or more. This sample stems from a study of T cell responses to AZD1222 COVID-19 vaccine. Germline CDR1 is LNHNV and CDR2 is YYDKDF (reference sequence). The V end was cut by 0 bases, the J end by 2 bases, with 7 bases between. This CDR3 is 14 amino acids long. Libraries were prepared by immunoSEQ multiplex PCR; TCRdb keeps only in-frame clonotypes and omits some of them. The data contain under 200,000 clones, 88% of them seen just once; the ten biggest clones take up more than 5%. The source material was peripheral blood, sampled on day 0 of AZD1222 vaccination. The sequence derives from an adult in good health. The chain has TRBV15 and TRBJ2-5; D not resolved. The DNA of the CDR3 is TGTGCCACCAGCAGAGAGGCCCAGCAAGAGACCCAGTACTTC. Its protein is CATSREAQQETQYF.